Here is one T cell receptor beta chain with its context. Its target is unknown. Source material for PBMCs was over 8 ml fresh peripheral blood. The data stem from a study of T cells in Graves' hyperthyroidism and ophthalmopathy. Researchers took RNA transcripts and amplified the TCR beta CDR3 regions from them. The study used the HTBI primer set for a first-round RT-PCR of the TCR CDR3. From the multiplex PCR reads, TCRdb called clonotypes with MiXCR, one entry per CDR3 protein. This sample has 730,000 or so distinct CDR3 sequences; around a sixth occur once, and the top ten carry approximately 16%. The study's findings and limits: Ophthalmopathy could be told apart from stable hyperthyroidism with a 13 V-J model. Most thyroid clonotypes with frequency above 0.001 were detected in blood.

The TCR was taken from a woman in her 50s with Graves' hyperthyroidism that later progressed to Graves' ophthalmopathy. Sequencing was carried out using blood.

Here the CDR3 reads CSASAGSHYGYTF. The CDR3 DNA is TGCAGTGCTAGCGCGGGGAGTCACTATGGCTACACCTTC. The rearrangement uses TRBV20-1 and TRBJ1-2, with D hard to call. CDR1 and CDR2 (germline): DFQATT, SNEGSKA (reference sequence). The CDR3 is 13 residues long. V gave up 3 bases and J gave up 3 bases, with 11 bases separating them.